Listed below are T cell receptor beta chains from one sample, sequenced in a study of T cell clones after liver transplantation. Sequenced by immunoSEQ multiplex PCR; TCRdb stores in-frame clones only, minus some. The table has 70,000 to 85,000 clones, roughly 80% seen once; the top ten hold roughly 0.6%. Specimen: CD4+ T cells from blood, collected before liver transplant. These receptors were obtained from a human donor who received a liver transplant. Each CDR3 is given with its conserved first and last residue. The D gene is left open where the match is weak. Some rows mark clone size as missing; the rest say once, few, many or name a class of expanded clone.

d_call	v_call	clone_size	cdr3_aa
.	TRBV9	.	CASSVGVSVDEQFF
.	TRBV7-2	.	CASSPRYRGRDTIYF
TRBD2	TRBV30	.	CASTGGLSTDTQYF
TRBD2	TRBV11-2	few	CASSWEWGTSGLSYEQYF
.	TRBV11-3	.	CASSFSPLNEQFF
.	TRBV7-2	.	CASRPQGAAISYNEQFF
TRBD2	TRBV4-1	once	CASSQDETSGGNEQFF
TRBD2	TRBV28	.	CASDRGGAGNEQFF
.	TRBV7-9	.	CASSLASGYNEQFF
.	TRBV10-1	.	CASSEQQGTEAFF
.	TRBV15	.	CATSRGSPQPQHF
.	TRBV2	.	CASSINNEQFF
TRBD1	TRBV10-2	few	CASSRGTAYEQYF
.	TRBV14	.	CASSQGAARAYEQYF
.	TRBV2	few	CASSEYGNPYEQYF
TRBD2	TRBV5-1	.	CASSLLAGGPDTQYF
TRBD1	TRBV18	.	CASSPLRDRGSSTEAFF
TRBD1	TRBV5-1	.	CASSPEAQGAIYGYTF
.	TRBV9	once	CASSVESSGNYGYTF
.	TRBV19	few	CASRPGLQFSSYNEQFF
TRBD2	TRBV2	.	CASSPGLAGGPQETQYF
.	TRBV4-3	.	CASSQRPQGPDTQYF
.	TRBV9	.	CASSVDPEAEAFF
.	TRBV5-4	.	CASREGTGRVETQYF
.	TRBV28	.	CASSPLGGDRDTEAFF
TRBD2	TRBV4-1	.	CASSQGTSGVMYEQYF
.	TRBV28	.	CASSWGTNYEQYF
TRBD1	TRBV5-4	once	CASSLGDRDDGYTF
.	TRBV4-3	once	CASSQGPSFSEQYF
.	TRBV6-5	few	CASSYGAGIETQYF
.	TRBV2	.	CASSEQGQGNGNTIYF